This T cell receptor beta chain is from a study of cytomegalovirus exposure and HLA in healthy donors. On the study more broadly: Early release data held 85 million or so unique TCRs from HLA-typed donors.

60 Vbeta and 13 Jbeta primers were used in PCR. Authors' processing steps: A later analysis tallied 80 million or so unique TCR beta chains, 9 million to 12 million of them shared. Assay: immunoSEQ multiplex PCR; the TCRdb copy retains only in-frame clones and omits some. The DNA gave D and trimming, while V, J and clone size come from that table. The profile shows around 150,000 clones, about 70% of them singletons. Of note for this clone: Its antigen is not known.

Points from the study as a whole: Segments of the TCR beta V type were, in most cases, productive about 90% or about 30% of the time in an earlier analysis.

The TCR sequence derives from a woman aged 40-49 years in good health and CMV-seronegative. What was sequenced was PBMCs.

CDR3 residues: CASSYSGSSYEQYF. CDR3 sequence (DNA): TGTGCCAGCAGTTACTCGGGCAGCTCCTACGAGCAGTACTTC. The chain recombines TRBV6-6 with TRBJ2-7; D not resolved. Trimming took 0 bases from V and 0 from J, leaving 6 bases between them. Looked up from germline, CDR1 is MNHNY and CDR2 is SVGAGI (reference sequence). The CDR3 contains 14 residues.